Shown below are 17 T cell receptor beta chains from a single sample sequenced in a study of blood T cells in healthy people across ages. A second PCR, run for roughly 7 to 12 cycles, used a sample-barcoded 5' primer plus a J-beta primer mix. TCRdb redid the calling of the 5' RACE reads with MiXCR, one entry per CDR3 protein. The sample includes roughly 1.5 million distinct CDR3 sequences, less than 45% of them seen just once. Sequencing was done on a sample of blood. Receptor source: a woman aged 18-29 years in good health.

For this clonotype: A read error may be the cause here, since a much bigger clone is one base away. The V gene is TRBV20-1, the J gene TRBJ2-1; D may correspond to TRBD1 or TRBD2 (5 bases each). The CDR3 sequence is 12 residues long. Germline V CDR1 and CDR2: DFQATT, SNEGSKA (reference sequence). Trimming pared 6 bases from V and 6 bases from J, leaving 12 bases between. CDR3: CSARDVSNEQFF. The CDR3 region has the DNA TGCAGTGCAAGGGACGTCAGCAATGAGCAGTTCTTC.

The chain uses TRBV20-1 and TRBJ2-3, with TRBD2 identical over 8 bases. This CDR3 contains 15 residues. The ends lost 0 bases at V and 4 bases at J; junction bases unmatched: 6. The germline CDR1 and CDR2 sequences are DFQATT and SNEGSKA (reference sequence). CDR3 region: CSARDGTRAADTQYF. The CDR3, as DNA: TGCAGTGCTAGAGACGGGACTAGAGCTGCAGATACGCAGTATTTT.

In its sample, this clonotype was seen many times. The chain joins TRBV4-1 to TRBJ2-3; 11 bases fit TRBD2. The CDR3 runs to 16 residues. V gave up 2 bases and J gave up 4 bases; unmatched junction bases: 5. Germline loops: CDR1 MGHRA, CDR2 YSYEKL. The CDR3 here is CASSQSSGGTSDTQYF. The CDR3 DNA reads TGCGCCAGCAGCCAATCTAGCGGGGGGACGTCAGATACGCAGTATTTT.

This sequence joins TRBV7-2 and TRBJ2-5; D remains ambiguous. Germline CDR1 SGHTA, CDR2 FQGNSA. V lost 2 bases to trimming and J lost 1 base, with 8 bases between them. The CDR3 has 14 amino acids. CDR3 in DNA: TGTGCCAGCAGCTTATTGTCTATCCAAGAGACCCAGTACTTC. This encodes CASSLLSIQETQYF.

This clonotype was seen more than once but under ten times. The V and J genes are TRBV2 and TRBJ2-1; no clear D gene. The V gene's germline CDR1 is SNHLY and CDR2 FYNNEI. This CDR3 is 13 amino acids long. V dropped 3 bases and J dropped 7 bases, with 10 bases sitting between them. The CDR3: CASSDGVANEQFF. The CDR3 DNA reads TGTGCCAGCAGTGATGGGGTGGCTAATGAGCAGTTCTTC. Together with reference TRBV2 and TRBJ2-1, the CDR3 gives the full variable domain: EPEVTQTPSHQVTQMGQEVILRCVPISNHLYFYWYRQILGQKVEFLVSFYNNEISEKSEIFDDQFSVERPDGSNFTLKIRSTKLEDSAMYFCASSDGVANEQFFGPGTRLTVL.

The chain joins TRBV10-3 to TRBJ1-4, with D hard to call. The CDR3 length is 17 residues. Germline CDR1 ENHRY, CDR2 SYGVKD. Between the trimmed V and J ends, which lost 2 bases and 0 bases, there was a span of 13 bases. The CDR3 protein is CAISERSLLATNEKLFF. The CDR3 DNA reads TGTGCCATCAGTGAGAGGAGTCTTCTTGCAACTAATGAAAAACTGTTTTTT.

This clonotype was observed a few times. The CDR3 sequence: CASSVGRNSYEQYF. The CDR3 nucleotides are TGTGCCAGCAGCGTAGGTCGCAATTCCTACGAGCAGTACTTC. The chain employs TRBV9 and TRBJ2-7; D not resolved. CDR1 SGDLS and CDR2 YYNGEE come from the germline V gene. The CDR3 has 14 residues. V lost 0 bases and J 1 base, leaving 8 bases between the germline ends. Full variable domain (remainder filled in from reference TRBV9 and TRBJ2-7): DSGVTQTPKHLITATGQRVTLRCSPRSGDLSVYWYQQSLDQGLQFLIQYYNGEERAKGNILERFSAQQFPDLHSELNLSSLELGDSALYFCASSVGRNSYEQYFGPGTRLTVT.

V and J are TRBV20-1 and TRBJ1-5; TRBD1 agrees at 10 bases. Unmatched junction bases numbered 12, after V lost 7 bases and J lost 6 bases. Germline lookup yields CDR1 DFQATT and CDR2 SNEGSKA (reference sequence). This CDR3 region has 15 residues. CDR3: CSVPARDRGGQPQHF. The CDR3 coding sequence is TGCAGTGTTCCCGCCCGGGACAGGGGCGGTCAGCCCCAGCATTTT.

Worth noting for this clonotype: The junction does not match germline at one end; this may be a read error. The chain combines TRBV27 with TRBJ2-1; D perhaps matches TRBD2 (7 bases). From germline, CDR1 is MNHEY and CDR2 SMNVEV (reference sequence). This CDR3 has 17 amino acids. CDR3 sequence (DNA): TGTACCAGCAGTTTACCCGTTACGCGGGGGCCCTACAATGAGCAGTTCTTC. Its protein is CTSSLPVTRGPYNEQFF.

Only a few counts were recorded for this clonotype. The chain links TRBV12-3 or TRBV12-4 to TRBJ1-5; the D is unclear. The CDR3 runs to 13 residues. The V end was cut by 1 base, the J end by 12 bases, with 13 bases between. CDR3 sequence: CASSLGRRRNQHF. The CDR3 DNA sequence: TGTGCCAGCAGTTTAGGCCGGAGGAGAAACCAGCATTTT.

This clonotype showed up just a few times. The rearrangement links TRBV6-2 or TRBV6-3 to TRBJ2-1; possible D gene TRBD2, 5 bases. V lost 8 bases, J lost 3 bases, and 17 bases lay in between. Germline V gene sequence: CDR1 MNHEY, CDR2 SVGEGT. The CDR3 runs 15 residues. CDR3 nucleotides: TGTGCCAGCGGAACCGCGGGCGCATTCTACAATGAGCAGTTCTTC. Amino acids: CASGTAGAFYNEQFF.

The chain uses TRBV28 and TRBJ1-2; 8 nucleotides match TRBD1. CDR1 and CDR2 (germline): MDHEN, SYDVKM. Unmatched junction bases numbered 5, after V lost 6 bases and J lost 8 bases. The CDR3 totals 12 residues. The DNA of the CDR3 is TGTGCCAGCAGGACAGGGGCTAGGGGCTACACCTTC. Translated: CASRTGARGYTF.

The chain has TRBV2 and TRBJ2-3; tentatively, D is TRBD2 (5 bases). Trimming cost V 8 bases and J 1 base, with 13 bases left between them. Germline values: CDR1 SNHLY, CDR2 FYNNEI. The CDR3 is made up of 14 amino acids. CDR3 region: CASGGGTGTDTQYF. The CDR3 nucleotides read TGTGCCAGCGGAGGAGGAACAGGCACAGATACGCAGTATTTT.

This chain joins TRBV20-1 and TRBJ1-1; 9 bases map to TRBD1. V was clipped by 0 bases and J by 3 bases; unmatched bases: 5. This CDR3 has 15 amino acids. Germline CDR1 reads DFQATT; CDR2 reads SNEGSKA (reference sequence). CDR3 nucleotide sequence: TGCAGTGCTAGAGATCGCCGGACAGGGGACACTGAAGCTTTCTTT. It is translated as CSARDRRTGDTEAFF.

This clonotype was seen a single time. The junction does not match germline at one end; this may be a read error. The chain has TRBV5-4 and TRBJ2-1; possible D gene TRBD2, 6 bases. The germline V gene has CDR1 SGHNT and CDR2 YYREEE (reference sequence). The CDR3 runs 14 residues. The CDR3, as DNA: TGTGCCGGCAGCAGGGAGGTTTCCTACAATGAGCAGTTCTTC. This sequence encodes CAGSREVSYNEQFF. Full variable domain (remainder filled in from reference TRBV5-4 and TRBJ2-1): ETGVTQSPTHLIKTRGQQVTLRCSSQSGHNTVSWYQQALGQGPQFIFQYYREEENGRGNFPPRFSGLQFPNYSSELNVNALELDDSALYLCAGSREVSYNEQFFGPGTRLTVL.

This clonotype was counted once. The junction does not match germline at one end; this may be a read error. This rearrangement joins TRBV6-2 or TRBV6-3 to TRBJ1-2, with D perhaps matching TRBD1 (5 bases). Germline V gene data show CDR1 as MNHEY and CDR2 as SVGEGT. The CDR3 extends over 13 amino acids. The CDR3 DNA reads as TGTGCCGGCAGTTACGGGACGGGACATGGCTACACCTTC. This encodes CAGSYGTGHGYTF.

Turning to this clonotype: Relative to the germline gene, one junction end is altered; a read error may explain this. This chain uses TRBV7-2 with TRBJ1-5, with a weak D call TRBD1 (5 bases). This CDR3 is built from 14 residues. CDR1 and CDR2 (germline): SGHTA, FQGNSA. CDR3 in DNA: TGTGCCAGCAGCTTAGCAGGGGTTAATCAGCCCCGGCATTTT. It specifies CASSLAGVNQPRHF.